Following are 12 T cell receptor beta chains from one sample sequenced in a study of vaccination and CD4 T cells after COVID-19. Treatment indicated: roughly 10-day PBMC culture with coronavirus spike peptide pools or control peptides (ViraFEST assay). Their recognized antigens are unknown. At the Johns Hopkins FTIC core, DNA taken from cultured CD4+ T cells was sequenced by way of the Oncomine TCR Beta short-read assay. One entry per CDR3 protein, called by TCRdb with MiXCR from the PCR reads. The table shows about 13,000 distinct CDR3 sequences, with 41% occurring only once. The material was CD4+ T cells from blood, cultured in vitro, obtained after SARS-CoV-2 vaccination. All receptors come from a human donor who had recovered from COVID-19.

V gene TRBV6-1 combines with J gene TRBJ2-7; 10 nucleotides agree with TRBD1. V dropped 7 bases and J dropped 2; count of bases not matched to a gene: 5. Looked up from germline, CDR1 is MNHNS and CDR2 is SASEGT. This CDR3 region has 14 residues. CDR3 residues: CASTSDRGPYEQYF. DNA for the CDR3: TGTGCCAGCACCTCCGACAGGGGGCCCTACGAGCAGTACTTC.

This clonotype counts as medium-sized (0.01 to 0.1%). This chain joins TRBV6-2 or TRBV6-3 and TRBJ1-1; 10 bases agree with TRBD1. This CDR3 has 18 residues. With V trimmed by 4 bases and J by 5 bases, 16 bases remained unmatched. The V gene's germline CDR1 is MNHEY and CDR2 SVGEGT. The CDR3 nucleotides read TGTGCCAGCAGTTTCGAACCGGGACAGGGGATCTCGGGTACTGAAGCTTTCTTT. Its translation is CASSFEPGQGISGTEAFF.

The chain uses TRBV7-6 and TRBJ1-1; 11 bases line up with TRBD1. CDR3 length: 16 residues. J was trimmed by 4 bases and V by 1 base; bases with no gene match: 5. Germline values: CDR1 SGHVS, CDR2 FNYEAQ. The CDR3 spells CASSLGTGGEGTEAFF. In nucleotides, the CDR3 is TGTGCCAGCAGCTTAGGGACAGGGGGCGAGGGCACTGAAGCTTTCTTT.

DNA of the CDR3: TGTGCCAGCAGCTCCTCAGGGAGAGGCTCTGGGGCCAACGTCCTGACTTTC. Its protein product is CASSSSGRGSGANVLTF. The chain is built from TRBV7-3 and TRBJ2-6; D assignment may be TRBD1 or TRBD2 (5 bases each). This CDR3 spans 17 amino acids. Germline-derived CDR1 and CDR2 are SGHTA and FQGTGA. V lost 4 bases and J lost 0, with 13 bases in between.

The genes are TRBV7-2 and TRBJ2-4, with D possibly TRBD2 on 5 matching bases. Between the trimmed V and J ends, which lost 7 bases and 15 bases, there was a span of 19 bases. This CDR3 spans 12 amino acids. CDR1 and CDR2 (germline): SGHTA, FQGNSA. Here the CDR3 reads CASTDPGFGLYF. CDR3 DNA: TGTGCCAGCACCGATCCGGGTTTCGGACTGTACTTC.

The V call is TRBV5-1, the J call TRBJ1-1; D not certain. CDR1 and CDR2 from the germline V gene are SGHRS and YFSETQ. V was pared by 4 bases and J by 0 bases, with 10 bases between. There are 14 residues in the CDR3. The DNA for the CDR3 is TGCGCCAGCAGCCTCAGGACGATGAACACTGAAGCTTTCTTT. Translating gives CASSLRTMNTEAFF. Using reference TRBV5-1 and TRBJ1-1 for the parts outside the CDR3, the full variable domain is KAGVTQTPRYLIKTRGQQVTLSCSPISGHRSVSWYQQTPGQGLQFLFEYFSETQRNKGNFPGRFSGRQFSNSRSEMNVSTLELGDSALYLCASSLRTMNTEAFFGQGTRLTVV.

The chain employs TRBV6-2 or TRBV6-3 and TRBJ1-1, with 8 positions matching TRBD1. Per the germline V gene, CDR1 is MNHEY and CDR2 is SVGEGT. The V segment lost 8 bases and the J segment 5 bases; nucleotides outside the gene matches: 7. The CDR3 runs to 13 residues. This CDR3 reads CASSRTGRTEAFF. The CDR3 DNA reads TGTGCCAGCTCGAGGACAGGGAGGACTGAAGCTTTCTTT.

This rearrangement joins TRBV7-8 to TRBJ1-3; TRBD1 aligns across 9 bases. V shed 5 bases, J shed 4 bases, and the junction held 9 bases outside the gene matches. The CDR3 consists of 16 residues. Per the germline V gene, CDR1 is SGHVS and CDR2 is FQNEAQ. The CDR3 DNA reads TGTGCCAGCAGCCCAGGGACAGGGTACGACGGAAACACCATATATTTT. Amino acid sequence: CASSPGTGYDGNTIYF. Based on the CDR3 plus reference TRBV7-8 and TRBJ1-3, the full variable domain is GAGVSQSPRYKVAKRGQDVALRCDPISGHVSLFWYQQALGQGPEFLTYFQNEAQLDKSGLPSDRFFAERPEGSVSTLKIQRTQQEDSAVYLCASSPGTGYDGNTIYFGEGSWLTVV.

This clonotype was observed a handful of times. CDR3 DNA: TGTGCCAGCTCACCACTGCGGGGGACCACCTACGAGCAGTACTTC. It translates to CASSPLRGTTYEQYF. The chain recombines TRBV18 with TRBJ2-7; 7 bases match TRBD2. The CDR3 spans 15 residues. J gave up 2 bases and V 1 base, and 5 bases lay outside the gene matches. Germline assignment: CDR1 KGHSH and CDR2 LQKENI.

This clonotype was observed a handful of times. This sequence joins TRBV6-1 and TRBJ1-6; no clear D. The V end was cut by 5 bases, the J end by 7 bases, with 15 bases between. The length of the CDR3 is 15 residues. In germline, CDR1 is MNHNS, CDR2 SASEGT. The CDR3 DNA reads as TGTGCCAGCAGTCCACTCCGGGGTCCCAATTCACCCCTCCACTTT. Translation: CASSPLRGPNSPLHF.

The rearrangement uses TRBV19 and TRBJ1-6; 8 bases agree with TRBD1. This CDR3 has 15 amino acids. V was clipped by 3 bases and J by 7 bases; unmatched bases: 5. Germline V gives CDR1 LNHDA, CDR2 SQIVND (reference sequence). The CDR3 DNA reads as TGTGCCAGTAGTATGGACAGGGCGTGGAATTCACCCCTCCACTTT. As protein: CASSMDRAWNSPLHF.

The chain has TRBV12-3 or TRBV12-4 and TRBJ1-5; D is unclear. Trimming removed 3 bases at V and 6 bases at J, with 21 bases between. The CDR3 runs 17 residues. The CDR3 bases are TGTGCCAGCAGTTTTGAGTCGGCGGGTGGGTATAGTCAGCCCCAGCATTTT. Translation gives CASSFESAGGYSQPQHF.